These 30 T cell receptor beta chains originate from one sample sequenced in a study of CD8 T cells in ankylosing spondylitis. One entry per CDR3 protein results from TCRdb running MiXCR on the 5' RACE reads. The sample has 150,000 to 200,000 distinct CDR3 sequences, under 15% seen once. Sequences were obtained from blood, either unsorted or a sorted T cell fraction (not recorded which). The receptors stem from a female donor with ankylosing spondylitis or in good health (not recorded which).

The CDR3 loop is CASSPPTGDTQYF. The CDR3 DNA is TGTGCCAGCAGCCCCCCAACAGGGGATACGCAGTATTTT. The chain employs TRBV7-2 and TRBJ2-3, with a tentative D call TRBD1 (6 bases). The CDR3 extends over 13 amino acids. CDR1 and CDR2 (germline): SGHTA, FQGNSA. Trimming left V 5 bases short and J 6 bases short, with 12 bases between.

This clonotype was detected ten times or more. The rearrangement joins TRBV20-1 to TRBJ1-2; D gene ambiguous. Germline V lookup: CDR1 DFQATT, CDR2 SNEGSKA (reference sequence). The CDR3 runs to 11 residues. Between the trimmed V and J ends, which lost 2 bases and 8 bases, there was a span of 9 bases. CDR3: CSARTPGGYTF. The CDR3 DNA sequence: TGCAGTGCTAGAACACCGGGGGGCTACACCTTC.

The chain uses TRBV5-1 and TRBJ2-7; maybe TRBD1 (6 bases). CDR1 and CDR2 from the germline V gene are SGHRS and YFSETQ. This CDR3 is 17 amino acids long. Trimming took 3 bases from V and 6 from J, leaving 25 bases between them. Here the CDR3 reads CASSSTGQHLRMIEQYF. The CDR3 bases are TGCGCCAGCAGCTCGACCGGACAGCACCTTCGGATGATCGAGCAGTACTTC.

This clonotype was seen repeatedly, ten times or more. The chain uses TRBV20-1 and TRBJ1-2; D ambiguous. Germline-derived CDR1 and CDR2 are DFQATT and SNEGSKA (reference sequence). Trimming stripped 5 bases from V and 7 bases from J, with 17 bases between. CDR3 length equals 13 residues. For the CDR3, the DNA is TGCAGTGCTTCCTCGGACGGATTAGTTGGCTACACCTTC. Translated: CSASSDGLVGYTF.

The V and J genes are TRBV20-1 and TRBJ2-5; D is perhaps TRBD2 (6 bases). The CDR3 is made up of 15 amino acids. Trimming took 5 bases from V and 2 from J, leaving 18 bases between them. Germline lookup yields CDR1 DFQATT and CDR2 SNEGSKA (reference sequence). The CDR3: CSAPRRDSVQETQYF. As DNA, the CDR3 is TGCAGTGCTCCACGACGGGACTCCGTACAAGAGACCCAGTACTTC.

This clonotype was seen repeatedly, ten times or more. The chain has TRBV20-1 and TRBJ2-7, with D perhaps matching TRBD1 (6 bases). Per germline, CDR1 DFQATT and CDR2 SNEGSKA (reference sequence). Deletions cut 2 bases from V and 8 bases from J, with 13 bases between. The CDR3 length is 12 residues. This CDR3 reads CSARNRGYQQYF. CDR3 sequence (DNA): TGCAGTGCTAGAAATAGGGGGTATCAGCAGTACTTC.

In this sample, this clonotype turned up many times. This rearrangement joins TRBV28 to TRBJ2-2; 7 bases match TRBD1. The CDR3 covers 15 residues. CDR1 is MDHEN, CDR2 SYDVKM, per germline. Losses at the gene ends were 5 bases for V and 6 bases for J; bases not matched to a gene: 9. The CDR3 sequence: CASSPRQGRAGELFF. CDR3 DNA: TGTGCCAGCAGTCCCCGACAGGGTCGAGCCGGGGAGCTGTTTTTT.

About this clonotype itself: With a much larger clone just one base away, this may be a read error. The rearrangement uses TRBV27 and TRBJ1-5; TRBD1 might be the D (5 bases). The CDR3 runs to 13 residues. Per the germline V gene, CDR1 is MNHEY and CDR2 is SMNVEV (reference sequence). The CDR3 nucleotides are TGTGCCAGCAGTTTGACAGTCGAACAGCCCCTGCATTTT. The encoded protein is CASSLTVEQPLHF.

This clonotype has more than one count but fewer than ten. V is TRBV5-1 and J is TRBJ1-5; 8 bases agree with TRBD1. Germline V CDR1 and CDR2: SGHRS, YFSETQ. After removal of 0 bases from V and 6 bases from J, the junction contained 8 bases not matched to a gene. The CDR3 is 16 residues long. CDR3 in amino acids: CASSLEARGHGQPQHF. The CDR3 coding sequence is TGCGCCAGCAGCTTGGAGGCCAGGGGGCATGGTCAGCCCCAGCATTTT.

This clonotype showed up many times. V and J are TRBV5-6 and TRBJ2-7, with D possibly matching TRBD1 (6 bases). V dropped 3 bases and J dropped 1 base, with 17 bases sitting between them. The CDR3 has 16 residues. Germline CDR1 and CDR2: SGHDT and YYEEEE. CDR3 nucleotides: TGTGCCAGCAGCTCCCTGAGGACAGCTAGATCCTACGAGCAGTACTTC. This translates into CASSSLRTARSYEQYF.

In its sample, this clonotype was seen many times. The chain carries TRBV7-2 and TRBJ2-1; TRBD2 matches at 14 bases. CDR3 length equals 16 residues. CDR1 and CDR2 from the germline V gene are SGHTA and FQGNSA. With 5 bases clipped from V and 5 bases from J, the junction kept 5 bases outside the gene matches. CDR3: CASSPGLAGGDNEQFF. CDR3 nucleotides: TGTGCCAGCAGCCCCGGACTAGCGGGAGGAGACAATGAGCAGTTCTTC.

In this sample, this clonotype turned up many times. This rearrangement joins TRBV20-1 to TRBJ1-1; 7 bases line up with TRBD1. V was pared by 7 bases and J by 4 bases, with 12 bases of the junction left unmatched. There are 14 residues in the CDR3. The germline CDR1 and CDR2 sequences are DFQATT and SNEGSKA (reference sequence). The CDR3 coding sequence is TGCAGTGTGGGGCGACAGGGCGGGGGCACTGAAGCTTTCTTT. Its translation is CSVGRQGGGTEAFF.

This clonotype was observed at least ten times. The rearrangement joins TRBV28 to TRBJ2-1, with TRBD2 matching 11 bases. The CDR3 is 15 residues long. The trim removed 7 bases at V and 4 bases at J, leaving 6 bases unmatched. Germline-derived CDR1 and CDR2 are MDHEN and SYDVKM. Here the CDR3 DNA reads TGTGCCAGCACTATAGCGGGAGGGCCGTACAATGAGCAGTTCTTC. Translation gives CASTIAGGPYNEQFF.

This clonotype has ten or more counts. Here the CDR3 DNA reads TGTGCCAGCAGCCAAGACAGAATCATGAACACTGAAGCTTTCTTT. Translation: CASSQDRIMNTEAFF. The chain recombines TRBV3-1 with TRBJ1-1; D gene uncertain. CDR1 is LGHDT and CDR2 is YNNKEL in the germline V gene (reference sequence). The CDR3 totals 15 residues. The V gene lost 0 bases and the J gene lost 0 bases, with 8 bases spanning the gap.

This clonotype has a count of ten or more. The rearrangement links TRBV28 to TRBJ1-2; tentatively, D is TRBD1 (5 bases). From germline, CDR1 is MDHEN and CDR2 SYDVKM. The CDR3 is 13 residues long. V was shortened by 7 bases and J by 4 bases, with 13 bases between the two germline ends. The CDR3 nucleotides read TGTGCCAGCAAGCCTCCTGGGGGCTATGGCTACACCTTC. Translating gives CASKPPGGYGYTF.

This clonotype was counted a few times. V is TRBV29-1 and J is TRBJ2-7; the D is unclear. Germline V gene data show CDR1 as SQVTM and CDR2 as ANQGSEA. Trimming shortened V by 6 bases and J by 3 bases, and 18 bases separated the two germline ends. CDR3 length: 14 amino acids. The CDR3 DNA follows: TGCAGCGTCGTCACCCGCTTAGGAGTCTACGAGCAGTACTTC. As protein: CSVVTRLGVYEQYF.

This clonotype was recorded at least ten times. The CDR3 sequence: CASRPGGGAWTGELFF. The CDR3, as DNA: TGTGCCAGCAGGCCCGGGGGTGGGGCCTGGACCGGGGAGCTGTTTTTT. The gene calls are TRBV12-3 or TRBV12-4 and TRBJ2-2; a possible D gene is TRBD2 (6 bases). Trimming took 6 bases from V and 5 from J, leaving 19 bases between them. The length of the CDR3 is 16 residues.

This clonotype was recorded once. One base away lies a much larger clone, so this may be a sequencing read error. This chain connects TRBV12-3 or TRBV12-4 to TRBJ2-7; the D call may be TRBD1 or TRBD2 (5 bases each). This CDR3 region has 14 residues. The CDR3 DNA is TGTGCCAGCAGTTTGATCGGGACGAACTACGAGCAGTGCTTC. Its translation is CASSLIGTNYEQCF.

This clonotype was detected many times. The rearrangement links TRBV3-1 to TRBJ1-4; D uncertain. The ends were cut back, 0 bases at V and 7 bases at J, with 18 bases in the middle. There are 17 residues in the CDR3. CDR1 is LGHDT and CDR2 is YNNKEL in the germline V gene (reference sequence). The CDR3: CASSQDRSAIRAEKLFF. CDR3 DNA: TGTGCCAGCAGCCAAGATCGGTCGGCCATTCGGGCTGAAAAACTGTTTTTT.

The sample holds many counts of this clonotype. This CDR3 reads CASSFGGLTYEQYF. Written as DNA, the CDR3 is TGCGCCAGCAGCTTTGGGGGGCTCACCTACGAGCAGTACTTC. V usage is TRBV5-1 and J usage is TRBJ2-7; either TRBD1 or TRBD2 may fit D (6 bases each). V lost 2 bases, J lost 2 bases, and 11 bases lay in between. The CDR3 runs to 14 residues. CDR1 is SGHRS, CDR2 YFSETQ, per germline.

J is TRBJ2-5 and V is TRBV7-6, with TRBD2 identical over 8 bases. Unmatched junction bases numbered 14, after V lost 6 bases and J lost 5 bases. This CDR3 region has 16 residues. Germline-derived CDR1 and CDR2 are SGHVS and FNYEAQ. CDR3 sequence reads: CASRKGGGRPLETQYF. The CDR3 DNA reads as TGTGCCAGCAGAAAGGGGGGCGGGAGGCCCTTGGAGACCCAGTACTTC.

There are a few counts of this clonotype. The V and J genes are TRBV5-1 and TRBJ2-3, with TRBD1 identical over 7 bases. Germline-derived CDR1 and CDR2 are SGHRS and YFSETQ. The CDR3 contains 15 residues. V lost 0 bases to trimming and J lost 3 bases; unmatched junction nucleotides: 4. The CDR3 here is CASSLDRGETDTQYF. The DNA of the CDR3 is TGCGCCAGCAGCTTGGACAGGGGCGAAACAGATACGCAGTATTTT.

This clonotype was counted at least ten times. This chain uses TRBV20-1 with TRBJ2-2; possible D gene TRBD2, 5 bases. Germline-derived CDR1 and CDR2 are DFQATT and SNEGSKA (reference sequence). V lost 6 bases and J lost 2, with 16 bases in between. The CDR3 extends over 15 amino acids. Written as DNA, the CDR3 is TGCAGTGCCCCAGACTACGTCCGTAACACCGGGGAGCTGTTTTTT. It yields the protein CSAPDYVRNTGELFF.

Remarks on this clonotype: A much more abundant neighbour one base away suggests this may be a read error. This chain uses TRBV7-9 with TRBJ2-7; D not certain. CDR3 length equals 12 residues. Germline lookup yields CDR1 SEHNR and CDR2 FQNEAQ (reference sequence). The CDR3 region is CASSLVTYGQYF. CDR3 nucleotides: TGTGCCAGCAGCTTAGTGACCTACGGGCAGTACTTC.

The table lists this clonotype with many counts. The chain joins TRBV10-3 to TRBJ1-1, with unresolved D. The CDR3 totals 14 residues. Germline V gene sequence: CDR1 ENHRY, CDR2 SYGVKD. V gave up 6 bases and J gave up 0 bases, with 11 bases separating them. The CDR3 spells CAISPQSLNTEAFF. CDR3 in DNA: TGTGCCATCAGCCCACAGAGCTTGAACACTGAAGCTTTCTTT.

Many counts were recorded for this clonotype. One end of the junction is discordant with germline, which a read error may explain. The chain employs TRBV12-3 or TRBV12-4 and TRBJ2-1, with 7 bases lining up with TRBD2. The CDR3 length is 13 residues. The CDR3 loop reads CASSFVGGIPREF. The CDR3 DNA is TGTGCCAGCAGTTTCGTCGGGGGGATCCCACGAGAATTC.

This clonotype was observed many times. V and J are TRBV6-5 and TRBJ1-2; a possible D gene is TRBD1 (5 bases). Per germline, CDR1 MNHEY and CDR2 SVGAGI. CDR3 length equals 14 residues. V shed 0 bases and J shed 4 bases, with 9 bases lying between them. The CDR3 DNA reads TGTGCCAGCAGTTACTCCGGGGGAGGCTATGGCTACACCTTC. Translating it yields CASSYSGGGYGYTF.

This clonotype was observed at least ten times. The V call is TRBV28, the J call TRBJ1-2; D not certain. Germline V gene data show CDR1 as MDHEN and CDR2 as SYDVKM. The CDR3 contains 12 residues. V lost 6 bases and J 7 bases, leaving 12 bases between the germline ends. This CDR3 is CASRRRLGGYTF. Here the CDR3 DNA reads TGTGCCAGCAGGCGGAGATTAGGTGGCTACACCTTC.

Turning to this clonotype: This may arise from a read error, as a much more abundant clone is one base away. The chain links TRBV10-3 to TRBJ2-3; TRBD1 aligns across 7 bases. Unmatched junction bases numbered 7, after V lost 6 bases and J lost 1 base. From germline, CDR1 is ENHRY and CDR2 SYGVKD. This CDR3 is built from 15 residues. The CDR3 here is CAISPQGRGTDTQYF. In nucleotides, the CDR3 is TGTGCCATCAGCCCACAGGGGAGAGGCACAGATACGCAGTATTTT.

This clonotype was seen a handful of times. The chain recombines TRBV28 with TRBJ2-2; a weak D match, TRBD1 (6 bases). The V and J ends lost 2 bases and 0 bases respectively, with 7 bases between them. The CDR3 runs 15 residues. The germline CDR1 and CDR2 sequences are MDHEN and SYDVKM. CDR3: CASSLGGTNTGELFF. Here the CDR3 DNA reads TGTGCCAGCAGTTTAGGGGGCACGAACACCGGGGAGCTGTTTTTT.